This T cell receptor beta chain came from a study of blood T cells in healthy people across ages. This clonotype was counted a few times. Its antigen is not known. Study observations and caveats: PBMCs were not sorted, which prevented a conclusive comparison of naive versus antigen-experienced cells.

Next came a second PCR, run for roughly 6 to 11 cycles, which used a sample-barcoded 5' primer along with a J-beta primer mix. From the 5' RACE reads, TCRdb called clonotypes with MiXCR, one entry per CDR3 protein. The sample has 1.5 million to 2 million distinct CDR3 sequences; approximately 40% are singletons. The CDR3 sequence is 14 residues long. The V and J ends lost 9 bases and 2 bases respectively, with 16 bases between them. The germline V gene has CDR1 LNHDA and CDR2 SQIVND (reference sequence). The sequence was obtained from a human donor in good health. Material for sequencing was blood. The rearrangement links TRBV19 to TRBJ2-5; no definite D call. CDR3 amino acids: CASQSVGTQETQYF. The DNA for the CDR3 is TGTGCCAGCCAGTCCGTTGGAACTCAAGAGACCCAGTACTTC.